What follows is one T cell receptor beta chain and its context. Antigen specificity is unknown. These data are taken from a study of neoadjuvant nivolumab and ipilimumab in lung cancer. Study information: Patients got nivolumab 3 mg/kg on days 1, 15 and 29; combination added ipilimumab 1 mg/kg day 1.

Germline assignment: CDR1 SGHVS and CDR2 FQNEAQ. V was pared by 4 bases and J by 7 bases, with 8 bases of the junction left unmatched. The CDR3 spans 14 residues. The method was immunoSEQ multiplex PCR; TCRdb's version includes in-frame clones alone and lacks a portion of them. Counted here are about 20,000 clones, roughly three quarters occurring once; the ten biggest clones make up over 6%. Study-wide points: Only two of four nivolumab-treated tumors gained richness and clonality by surgery. Only a single major-pathologic-response sample was available for clonality analysis.

Sample: tumor tissue, taken after neoadjuvant nivolumab, alone or with ipilimumab, at or shortly before surgery. The chain is built from TRBV7-8 and TRBJ1-2, with 8 bases identical to TRBD1. This TCR came from an adult with non-small cell lung cancer. The CDR3 reads CASSSGQDGVGYTF. The CDR3 DNA is TGTGCCAGCAGCTCGGGACAGGACGGAGTTGGCTACACCTTC. Complete variable domain (other parts from reference TRBV7-8 and TRBJ1-2): GAGVSQSPRYKVAKRGQDVALRCDPISGHVSLFWYQQALGQGPEFLTYFQNEAQLDKSGLPSDRFFAERPEGSVSTLKIQRTQQEDSAVYLCASSSGQDGVGYTFGSGTRLTVV.